This T cell receptor (beta chain) was recovered during a study of human T cells and chemical hapten exposure. TCRdb re-called the RACE reads with MiXCR, one entry per CDR3 protein. Among more than 250,000 distinct CDR3 sequences listed, roughly 7.7% were seen once. This clonotype was recorded at least ten times. The CDR3 is made up of 15 amino acids. The germline V and J ends were trimmed by 0 bases and 0 bases, with 5 bases remaining between them. Looked up from germline, CDR1 is MNHEY and CDR2 is SVGAGI. Time point indicated: pre-sensitization, week 0. Specified treatment: therapeutic diphenylcyclopropenone sensitization with weekly scalp DPC.

The V gene is TRBV6-5, the J gene TRBJ1-4; D unclear. The TCR was taken from a man younger than 35 with alopecia areata. Some clones in this sample may be carry-over from other donors' samples. Material: whole blood, obtained in connection with sensitization to the hapten diphenylcyclopropenone (DPC). The CDR3 sequence: CASSYSWATNEKLFF. In DNA, the CDR3 is TGTGCCAGCAGTTACTCTTGGGCAACTAATGAAAAACTGTTTTTT.